Below are 4 T cell receptor beta chains sequenced from a single sample in a study of blood T cells in healthy people across ages. A J-beta primer mix and a sample-barcoded 5' primer were used in a second PCR of about 6 to 12 cycles. TCRdb re-called the 5' RACE reads through MiXCR, storing one row per CDR3 protein. The data show some 710,000 distinct CDR3 sequences, 20% to 25% seen once. The sample consisted of blood. Receptor source: a man aged 70-80 years in good health.

The gene calls are TRBV18 and TRBJ2-5; D not certain. Matching the DNA end better, TRBJ2-7 makes the J call doubtful. Germline V gene data show CDR1 as KGHSH and CDR2 as LQKENI. The CDR3 consists of 13 residues. CDR3 amino acids: CASSPQGSSEQYV. The CDR3 DNA sequence: TGTGCCAGCTCACCACAGGGAAGTAGCGAGCAGTACGTC.

The chain joins TRBV20-1 to TRBJ2-1; D may correspond to TRBD1 or TRBD2 (5 bases each). V dropped 5 bases and J dropped 4 bases, with 30 bases sitting between them. The germline CDR1 and CDR2 sequences are DFQATT and SNEGSKA (reference sequence). This CDR3 has 19 amino acids. Written as DNA, the CDR3 is TGCAGTGCTCCGCCGGGACGTCAGAGAGGACTTTCGGGTTACAATGAGCAGTTCTTC. Its protein is CSAPPGRQRGLSGYNEQFF.

As for this clonotype: Since a much larger clone is just one base distant, this may be a read error. V gene TRBV3-1 combines with J gene TRBJ2-7; no clear D gene. CDR1 is LGHDT and CDR2 is YNNKEL in the germline V gene (reference sequence). The CDR3 totals 11 residues. Deletions cut 6 bases from V and 3 bases from J, with 6 bases between. CDR3: CASSNDYEQYF. The CDR3 DNA follows: TGTGCCAGCAGTAACGACTACGAGCAGTACTTC.

The V call is TRBV18, the J call TRBJ2-1; 10 bases are shared with TRBD2. V lost 2 bases to trimming and J lost 6 bases; unmatched junction nucleotides: 4. This CDR3 has 15 residues. The V gene's germline CDR1 is KGHSH and CDR2 LQKENI. The CDR3 is CASSPSSGSVNEQFF. CDR3 bases: TGTGCCAGCTCACCATCTAGCGGGAGTGTCAATGAGCAGTTCTTC.